This T cell receptor (beta chain) was sequenced during a study of radiation and T cells in renal cell carcinoma. Study results and caveats: No pretreatment tumor biopsies were available for baseline clonotypes. Top tumor clonotypes rose in blood 2 weeks post-radiation, then contracted.

The sample's time point: baseline pretreatment blood. Treatment specified: 15 Gy SBRT to primary tumor, nephrectomy 4 weeks later. The tumor was a clear cell renal cell carcinoma. This CDR3 contains 14 residues. Germline V gives CDR1 KGHSH, CDR2 LQKENI. Between the trimmed V and J ends, which lost 6 bases and 7 bases, there was a span of 16 bases. This clone was counted a single time. Its antigen is unknown. Some clones are missing from TCRdb's copy, which holds only in-frame ones; the method was immunoSEQ multiplex PCR. Of roughly 100,000 clones in the sample, 80% to 90% were seen once. Sequences were derived from blood, sampled from a patient whose treatment included radiotherapy and nephrectomy. This sequence was found in a man over 45 with renal cell carcinoma. The chain is built from TRBV18 and TRBJ1-3, with D perhaps TRBD1 (6 bases). Written as DNA, the CDR3 is TGTGCCAGCTCCTTGGACAGCCTAGGGAACACCATATATTTT. Amino acids: CASSLDSLGNTIYF.